This record concerns one T cell receptor beta chain sequence. Its antigen is unidentified. In TCRdb, the reads were re-called with MiXCR into one record per CDR3 protein. The sample shows about 920,000 distinct CDR3 sequences, approximately 30% of them seen only once. The entry originates in a study of T cell repertoires in cytomegalovirus infection. This CDR3 has 14 residues. Germline CDR1 and CDR2: MNHEY and SMNVEV (reference sequence). V was trimmed by 5 bases and J by 10 bases, leaving 15 bases between them. The sample here was cultured CD8+ T cells from PBMCs, taken from culture after CMV antigen stimulation. The chain is built from TRBV27 and TRBJ1-6; D gene unclear. This receptor was obtained from a human donor in good health (CMV status not recorded). Some clones in this sample may be carry-over from other donors' samples. CDR3 in amino acids: CASSPGPVGSPLHF. The CDR3, as DNA: TGTGCCAGCAGTCCGGGCCCCGTGGGGTCACCCCTCCACTTT.